These 17 T cell receptor beta chains share one sample of origin, sequenced in a study of blood T cell repertoires in COVID-19. Using immunoSEQ multiplex PCR, the repertoire was profiled, and TCRdb retains in-frame clones only, with some absent. The sample includes approximately 150,000 clones, about four fifths of them seen just once. The sample consisted of peripheral blood. The source of these receptors is a man in his 70s with active or convalescent COVID-19.

The V and J genes are TRBV6-6 and TRBJ1-6; D may be TRBD1 (5 bases). V was clipped by 6 bases and J by 6 bases, with 15 bases between them. CDR3 length equals 15 residues. Germline V gene sequence: CDR1 MNHNY, CDR2 SVGAGI (reference sequence). This CDR3 reads CASSSSGTSNSPLHF. CDR3 in DNA: TGTGCCAGCAGCTCCTCCGGGACTAGTAATTCACCCCTCCACTTT.

The chain joins TRBV28 to TRBJ2-7; D is uncertain. Trimming left V 7 bases short and J 8 bases short, with 12 bases between. CDR1 is MDHEN and CDR2 is SYDVKM in the germline V gene. CDR3 length: 11 amino acids. CDR3 in amino acids: CASTHRAQQYF. Here the CDR3 DNA reads TGTGCCAGCACCCACCGCGCGCAGCAGTACTTC.

In DNA, the CDR3 is TGTGCCTGGAGTACAGGGGTAAACACCATATATTTT. Its translation: CAWSTGVNTIYF. The V gene is TRBV30, the J gene TRBJ1-3; 7 nucleotides align to TRBD1. The germline V gene encodes CDR1 GTSNPN and CDR2 SVGIG (reference sequence). CDR3 size: 12 residues. The trim removed 2 bases at V and 6 bases at J, leaving 1 base unmatched.

The V gene is TRBV5-1, the J gene TRBJ1-3; D is possibly TRBD1 (6 bases). CDR1 is SGHRS and CDR2 is YFSETQ in the germline V gene. V lost 2 bases and J lost 2, with 8 bases in between. The CDR3 length is 14 residues. CDR3: CASSFGTPGNTIYF. The DNA of the CDR3 is TGCGCCAGCAGCTTTGGGACACCTGGAAACACCATATATTTT. Variable domain in full (rest from reference TRBV5-1 and TRBJ1-3): KAGVTQTPRYLIKTRGQQVTLSCSPISGHRSVSWYQQTPGQGLQFLFEYFSETQRNKGNFPGRFSGRQFSNSRSEMNVSTLELGDSALYLCASSFGTPGNTIYFGEGSWLTVV.

The rearrangement joins TRBV4-3 to TRBJ2-2, with TRBD2 as a possible D gene (6 bases). V lost 6 bases and J 4 bases, leaving 15 bases between the germline ends. CDR1 LGHNA and CDR2 YSLEER come from the germline V gene. The CDR3 is 15 residues long. The CDR3 here is CASRKSGPGTGELFF. CDR3 in DNA: TGCGCCAGCAGAAAAAGCGGGCCGGGCACCGGGGAGCTGTTTTTT.

This chain links TRBV11-2 with TRBJ2-7, with D perhaps matching TRBD2 (6 bases). The CDR3 runs to 14 residues. The V end was cut by 5 bases, the J end by 4 bases, with 15 bases between. Looked up from germline, CDR1 is SGHAT and CDR2 is FQNNGV. CDR3 in DNA: TGTGCCAGCAGCCGTGGTTCGGGGGTGTACGAGCAGTACTTC. Protein: CASSRGSGVYEQYF.

This clone was observed once. The DNA of the CDR3 is TGTGCCAGCACCGCGACCTACTCCGGAGGTGAGCAGTTCTTC. This encodes CASTATYSGGEQFF. This chain links TRBV7-9 with TRBJ2-1, with D maybe TRBD2 (5 bases). Trimming shortened V by 7 bases and J by 9 bases, and 19 bases separated the two germline ends. This CDR3 contains 14 residues. Germline-derived CDR1 and CDR2 are SEHNR and FQNEAQ (reference sequence).

This chain joins TRBV2 and TRBJ2-5; 10 nucleotides line up with TRBD2. This CDR3 is built from 15 residues. The germline V gene has CDR1 SNHLY and CDR2 FYNNEI. V dropped 4 bases and J dropped 2; count of bases not matched to a gene: 4. CDR3 region: CASSGVAGGQETQYF. The CDR3 bases are TGTGCCAGCAGTGGGGTAGCGGGAGGTCAAGAGACCCAGTACTTC.

This rearrangement joins TRBV5-4 to TRBJ2-1, with TRBD1 as a possible D gene (6 bases). Trimming removed 3 bases at V and 7 bases at J, with 11 bases between. Germline loops: CDR1 SGHNT, CDR2 YYREEE (reference sequence). There are 13 residues in the CDR3. The CDR3: CASSSLTGNEQFF. The CDR3 bases are TGTGCCAGCAGCTCACTAACAGGGAATGAGCAGTTCTTC.

This clone was counted only a few times. The chain employs TRBV12-3 or TRBV12-4 and TRBJ1-2; 7 bases align to TRBD1. V trimming: 6 bases; J trimming: 8 bases; junction bases outside the gene matches: 9. The CDR3 extends over 13 amino acids. The CDR3 loop reads CASRVDRPGGYTF. The CDR3 DNA is TGTGCCAGCAGGGTGGACAGGCCGGGAGGCTACACCTTC.

The gene calls are TRBV9 and TRBJ2-1; possibly TRBD1 for D (5 bases). Germline-derived CDR1 and CDR2 are SGDLS and YYNGEE. CDR3 length: 15 residues. V gave up 3 bases and J gave up 0 bases, with 10 bases separating them. This CDR3 is CASSGRGSSYNEQFF. CDR3 DNA: TGTGCCAGCAGCGGTAGGGGAAGCTCCTACAATGAGCAGTTCTTC. The variable domain in full, with the rest retrieved from reference TRBV9 and TRBJ2-1, is DSGVTQTPKHLITATGQRVTLRCSPRSGDLSVYWYQQSLDQGLQFLIQYYNGEERAKGNILERFSAQQFPDLHSELNLSSLELGDSALYFCASSGRGSSYNEQFFGPGTRLTVL.

A few counts support this clone. This sequence joins TRBV6-1 and TRBJ1-5; TRBD1 is a possible D gene (6 bases). The V gene lost 4 bases and the J gene lost 6 bases, with 19 bases spanning the gap. This CDR3 spans 16 amino acids. Germline V gene lookup returns CDR1 MNHNS and CDR2 SASEGT. The CDR3 DNA reads as TGTGCCAGCAGTGGATCAAGTCAGGGGTGGATTCAGCCCCAGCATTTT. Its translation: CASSGSSQGWIQPQHF.

This chain uses TRBV6-5 with TRBJ2-1; D perhaps matches TRBD2 (5 bases). There are 13 residues in the CDR3. CDR1 MNHEY and CDR2 SVGAGI come from the germline V gene. The V and J ends lost 6 bases and 7 bases respectively, with 13 bases between them. The CDR3 nucleotides read TGTGCCAGCAGCTTAACCCGGGGAAATGAGCAGTTCTTC. Protein sequence: CASSLTRGNEQFF.

The chain recombines TRBV18 with TRBJ2-3; 7 nucleotides agree with TRBD1. The CDR3 loop spans 14 amino acids. The germline gives CDR1 KGHSH, CDR2 LQKENI. The V gene end was trimmed by 10 bases and the J gene end by 5 bases; junction bases not matched to a gene: 12. The CDR3 spells CATRGQIGIDTQYF. The CDR3 DNA reads TGTGCCACTCGGGGACAGATCGGAATAGATACGCAGTATTTT.

CDR3 nucleotides: TGTGCCAGCAGCCCGCAACAGGGGGAAGACGAGCAGTACTTC. It is translated as CASSPQQGEDEQYF. The chain is built from TRBV7-2 and TRBJ2-7; 8 nucleotides align to TRBD1. Per germline, CDR1 SGHTA and CDR2 FQGNSA. The CDR3 has 14 amino acids. J lost 5 bases, V lost 5 bases, and 8 bases had no gene match.

This rearrangement joins TRBV4-1 to TRBJ1-2; 8 bases agree with TRBD1. This CDR3 spans 19 amino acids. Germline V lookup: CDR1 MGHRA, CDR2 YSYEKL. J was trimmed by 2 bases and V by 0 bases; bases with no gene match: 14. CDR3 nucleotide sequence: TGCGCCAGCAGCCAAGATTCCGGCAGGGGGCGAGGTGAAAACTATGGCTACACCTTC. Translation gives CASSQDSGRGRGENYGYTF.

This clone was seen only once. The gene calls are TRBV5-1 and TRBJ1-1; D remains unclear. The CDR3 consists of 12 residues. CDR1 is SGHRS, CDR2 YFSETQ, per germline. The V end lost 5 bases, the J end lost 3 bases, and 8 bases lay between the germline ends. In DNA form, the CDR3 reads TGCGCCAGCAGGTACGGGGACACTGAAGCTTTCTTT. This codes for CASRYGDTEAFF.